This TCR beta chain was recovered during a study of technical replicates of blood from a handful of donors. There are 13 residues in the CDR3. Germline V CDR1 and CDR2: WSHSY, SAAADI. V lost 3 bases to trimming and J lost 15 bases; unmatched junction nucleotides: 6. Assay: immunoSEQ multiplex PCR; the TCRdb copy retains only in-frame clones and omits some. Of 12,000 or so clones in the sample, around 86% were seen once. This sequence was found in a human donor in good health. The sample consisted of PBMCs. The chain links TRBV10-2 to TRBJ2-1; 12 nucleotides match TRBD2. The DNA of the CDR3 is TGCGCCAGCAGTGACAGGACTAGCGGGACCTCGTTCTTC. This encodes CASSDRTSGTSFF.